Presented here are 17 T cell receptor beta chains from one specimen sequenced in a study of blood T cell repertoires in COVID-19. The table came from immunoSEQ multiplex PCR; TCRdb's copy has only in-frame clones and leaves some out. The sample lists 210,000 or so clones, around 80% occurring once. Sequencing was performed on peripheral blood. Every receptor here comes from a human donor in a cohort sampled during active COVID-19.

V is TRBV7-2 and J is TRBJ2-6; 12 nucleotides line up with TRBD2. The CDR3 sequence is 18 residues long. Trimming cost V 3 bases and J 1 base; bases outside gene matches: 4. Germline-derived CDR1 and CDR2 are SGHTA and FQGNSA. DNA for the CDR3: TGTGCCAGCAGCTTGACTAGCGGGAGAGGTTCTGGGGCCAACGTCCTGACTTTC. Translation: CASSLTSGRGSGANVLTF.

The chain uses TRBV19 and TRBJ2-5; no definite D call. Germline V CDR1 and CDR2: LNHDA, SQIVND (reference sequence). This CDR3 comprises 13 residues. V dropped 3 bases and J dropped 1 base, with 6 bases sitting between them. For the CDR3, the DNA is TGTGCCAGTAGTATTGCAGGCCAAGAGACCCAGTACTTC. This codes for CASSIAGQETQYF. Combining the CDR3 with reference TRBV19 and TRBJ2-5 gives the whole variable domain DGGITQSPKYLFRKEGQNVTLSCEQNLNHDAMYWYRQDPGQGLRLIYYSQIVNDFQKGDIAEGYSVSREKKESFPLTVTSAQKNPTAFYLCASSIAGQETQYFGPGTRLLVL.

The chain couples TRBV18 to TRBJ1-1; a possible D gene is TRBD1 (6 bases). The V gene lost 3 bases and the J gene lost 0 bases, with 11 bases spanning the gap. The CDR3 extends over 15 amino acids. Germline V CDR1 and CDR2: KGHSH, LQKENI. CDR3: CASSPLGQLNTEAFF. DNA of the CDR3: TGTGCCAGCTCACCTTTGGGACAACTGAACACTGAAGCTTTCTTT.

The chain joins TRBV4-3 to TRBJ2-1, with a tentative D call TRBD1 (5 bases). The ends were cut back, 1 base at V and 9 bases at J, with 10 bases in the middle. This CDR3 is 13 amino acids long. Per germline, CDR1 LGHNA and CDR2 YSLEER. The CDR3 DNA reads TGCGCCAGCAGCCAAGCCCAGGGTCGTGAGCAGTTCTTC. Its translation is CASSQAQGREQFF.

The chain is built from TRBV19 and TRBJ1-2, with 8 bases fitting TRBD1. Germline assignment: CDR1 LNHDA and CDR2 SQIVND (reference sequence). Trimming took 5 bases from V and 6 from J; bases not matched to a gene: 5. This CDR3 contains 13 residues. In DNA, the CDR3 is TGTGCCAGTAGTGTCACAGGGGGGGATGGCTACACCTTC. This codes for CASSVTGGDGYTF.

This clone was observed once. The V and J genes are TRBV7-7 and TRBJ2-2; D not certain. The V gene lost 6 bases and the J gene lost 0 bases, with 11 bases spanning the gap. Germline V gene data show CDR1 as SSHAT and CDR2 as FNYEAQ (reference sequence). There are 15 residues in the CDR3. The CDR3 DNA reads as TGTGCCAGCAGATTTAGTCCGTCGAACACCGGGGAGCTGTTTTTT. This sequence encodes CASRFSPSNTGELFF.

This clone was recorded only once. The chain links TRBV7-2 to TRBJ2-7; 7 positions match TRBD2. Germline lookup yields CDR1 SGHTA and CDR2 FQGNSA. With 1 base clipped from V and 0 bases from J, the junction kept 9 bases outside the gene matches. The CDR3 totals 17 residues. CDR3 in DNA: TGTGCCAGCAGCTTAGTTGGCCTAGCGGTTAGCTCCTACGAGCAGTACTTC. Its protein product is CASSLVGLAVSSYEQYF.

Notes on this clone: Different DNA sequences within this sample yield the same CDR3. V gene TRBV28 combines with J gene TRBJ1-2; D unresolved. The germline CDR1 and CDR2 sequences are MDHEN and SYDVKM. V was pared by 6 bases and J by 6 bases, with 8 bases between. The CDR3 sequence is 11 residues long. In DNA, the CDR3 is TGTGCCAGCAGCCTGGGCCATGGCTACACCTTC. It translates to CASSLGHGYTF.

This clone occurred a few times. CDR3 nucleotides: TGTGCCAGCAGTGTAGCTGGGTTCTTAAGCGACGAGCAGTACTTC. Its protein product is CASSVAGFLSDEQYF. The chain couples TRBV2 to TRBJ2-7, with D unresolved. This CDR3 has 15 residues. The V gene lost 4 bases and the J gene lost 5 bases, with 18 bases spanning the gap. Per the germline V gene, CDR1 is SNHLY and CDR2 is FYNNEI. Based on the CDR3 plus reference TRBV2 and TRBJ2-7, the full variable domain is EPEVTQTPSHQVTQMGQEVILRCVPISNHLYFYWYRQILGQKVEFLVSFYNNEISEKSEIFDDQFSVERPDGSNFTLKIRSTKLEDSAMYFCASSVAGFLSDEQYFGPGTRLTVT.

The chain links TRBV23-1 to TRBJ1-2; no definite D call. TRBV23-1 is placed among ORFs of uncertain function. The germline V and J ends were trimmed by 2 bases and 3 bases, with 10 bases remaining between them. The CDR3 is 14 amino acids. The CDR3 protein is CASSQPWADYGYTF. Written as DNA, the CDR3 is TGCGCCAGCAGTCAACCATGGGCAGACTATGGCTACACCTTC.

The CDR3 bases are TGTGCCAGTAGTACGATCGTTCATGTTAGCTCCTACAATGAGCAGTTCTTC. Translating gives CASSTIVHVSSYNEQFF. The chain is built from TRBV19 and TRBJ2-1; D gene uncertain. V was clipped by 4 bases and J by 0 bases, with 16 bases between them. Germline V lookup: CDR1 LNHDA, CDR2 SQIVND (reference sequence). The CDR3 has 17 residues.

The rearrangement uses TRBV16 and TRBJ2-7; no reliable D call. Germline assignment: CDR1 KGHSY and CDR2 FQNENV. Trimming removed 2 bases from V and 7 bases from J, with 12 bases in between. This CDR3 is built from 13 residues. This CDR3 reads CASSQTVIREQYF. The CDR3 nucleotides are TGTGCCAGCAGCCAAACGGTAATACGGGAGCAGTACTTC.

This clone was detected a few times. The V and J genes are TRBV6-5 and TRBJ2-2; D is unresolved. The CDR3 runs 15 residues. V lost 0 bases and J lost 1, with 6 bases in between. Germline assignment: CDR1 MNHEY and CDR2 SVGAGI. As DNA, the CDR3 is TGTGCCAGCAGTTACTCGTCCCGGAACACCGGGGAGCTGTTTTTT. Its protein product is CASSYSSRNTGELFF.

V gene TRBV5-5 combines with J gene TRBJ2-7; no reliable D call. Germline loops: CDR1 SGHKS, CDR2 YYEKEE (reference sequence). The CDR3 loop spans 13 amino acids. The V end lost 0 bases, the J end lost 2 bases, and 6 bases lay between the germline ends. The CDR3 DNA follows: TGTGCCAGCAGCTTGGGTGGCACCTACGAGCAGTACTTC. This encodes CASSLGGTYEQYF. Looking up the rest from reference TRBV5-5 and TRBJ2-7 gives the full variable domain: DAGVTQSPTHLIKTRGQQVTLRCSPISGHKSVSWYQQVLGQGPQFIFQYYEKEERGRGNFPDRFSARQFPNYSSELNVNALLLGDSALYLCASSLGGTYEQYFGPGTRLTVT.

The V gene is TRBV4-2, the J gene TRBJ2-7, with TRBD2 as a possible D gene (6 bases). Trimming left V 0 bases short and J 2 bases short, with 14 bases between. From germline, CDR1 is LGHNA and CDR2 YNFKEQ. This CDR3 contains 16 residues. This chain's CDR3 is CASSQDYPGETYEQYF. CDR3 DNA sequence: TGTGCCAGCAGCCAAGATTACCCGGGAGAGACCTACGAGCAGTACTTC.

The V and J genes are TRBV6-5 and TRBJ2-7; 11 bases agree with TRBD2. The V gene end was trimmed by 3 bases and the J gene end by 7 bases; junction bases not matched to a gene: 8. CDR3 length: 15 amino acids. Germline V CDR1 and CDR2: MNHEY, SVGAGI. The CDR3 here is CASSYGTSGAGEQYF. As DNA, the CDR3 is TGTGCCAGCAGTTATGGGACTAGCGGAGCAGGGGAGCAGTACTTC.

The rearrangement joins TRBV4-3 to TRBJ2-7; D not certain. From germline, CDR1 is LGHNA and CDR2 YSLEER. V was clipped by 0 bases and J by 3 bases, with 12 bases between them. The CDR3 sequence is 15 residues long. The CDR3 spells CASSQEWLTVYEQYF. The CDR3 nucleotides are TGCGCCAGCAGCCAAGAATGGCTTACCGTCTACGAGCAGTACTTC.